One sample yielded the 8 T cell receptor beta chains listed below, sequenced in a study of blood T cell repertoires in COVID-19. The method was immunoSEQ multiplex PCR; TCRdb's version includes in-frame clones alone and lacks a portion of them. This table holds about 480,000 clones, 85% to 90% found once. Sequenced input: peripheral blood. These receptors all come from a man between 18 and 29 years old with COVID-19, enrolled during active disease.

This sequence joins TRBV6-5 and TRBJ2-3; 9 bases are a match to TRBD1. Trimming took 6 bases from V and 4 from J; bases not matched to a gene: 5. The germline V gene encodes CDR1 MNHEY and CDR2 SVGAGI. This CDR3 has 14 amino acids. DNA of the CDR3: TGTGCCAGCAGAGTACAGGGGGCAGCAGATACGCAGTATTTT. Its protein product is CASRVQGAADTQYF.

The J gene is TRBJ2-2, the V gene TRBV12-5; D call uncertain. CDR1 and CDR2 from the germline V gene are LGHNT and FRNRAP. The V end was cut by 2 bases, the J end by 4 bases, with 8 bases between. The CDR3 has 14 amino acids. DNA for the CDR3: TGTGCTAGTGGTTTGAGCTCGGTCACCGGGGAGCTGTTTTTT. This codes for CASGLSSVTGELFF.

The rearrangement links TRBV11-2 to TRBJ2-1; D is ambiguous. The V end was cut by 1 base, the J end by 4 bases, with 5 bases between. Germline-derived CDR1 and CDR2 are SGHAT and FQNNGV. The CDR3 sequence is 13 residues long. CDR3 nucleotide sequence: TGTGCCAGCAGCTTAGTGTCGTACAATGAGCAGTTCTTC. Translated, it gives CASSLVSYNEQFF.

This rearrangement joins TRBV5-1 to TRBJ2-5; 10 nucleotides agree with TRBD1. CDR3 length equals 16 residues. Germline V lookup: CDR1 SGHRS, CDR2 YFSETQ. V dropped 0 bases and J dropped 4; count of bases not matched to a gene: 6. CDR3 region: CASSLVSGQGLETQYF. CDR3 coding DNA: TGCGCCAGCAGCTTGGTTTCGGGACAGGGGTTAGAGACCCAGTACTTC.

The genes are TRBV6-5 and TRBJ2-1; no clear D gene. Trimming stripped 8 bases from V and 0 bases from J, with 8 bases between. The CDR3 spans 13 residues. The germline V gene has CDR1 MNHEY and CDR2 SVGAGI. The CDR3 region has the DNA TGTGCCAGCCGACACCTCTCCTACAATGAGCAGTTCTTC. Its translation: CASRHLSYNEQFF.

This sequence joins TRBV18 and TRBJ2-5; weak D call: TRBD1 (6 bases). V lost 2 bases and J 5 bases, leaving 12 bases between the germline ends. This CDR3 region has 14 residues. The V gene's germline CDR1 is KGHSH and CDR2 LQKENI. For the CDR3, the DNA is TGTGCCAGCTCACCAAGGGGGTTAGGTGAGACCCAGTACTTC. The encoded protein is CASSPRGLGETQYF.

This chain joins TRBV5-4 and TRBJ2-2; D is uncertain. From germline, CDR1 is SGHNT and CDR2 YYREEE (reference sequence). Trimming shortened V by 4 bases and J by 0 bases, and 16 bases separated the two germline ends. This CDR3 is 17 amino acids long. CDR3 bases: TGTGCCAGCAGCCCTATCCCGACACCTACGAACACCGGGGAGCTGTTTTTT. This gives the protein CASSPIPTPTNTGELFF.

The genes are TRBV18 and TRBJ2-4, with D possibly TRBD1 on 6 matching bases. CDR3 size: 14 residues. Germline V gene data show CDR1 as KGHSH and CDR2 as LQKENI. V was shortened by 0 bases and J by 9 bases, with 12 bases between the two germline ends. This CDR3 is CASSPPQGLGIQYF. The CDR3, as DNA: TGTGCCAGCTCACCACCGCAGGGGCTGGGCATTCAGTACTTC.